This TCR beta chain is from a study of T cells in Graves' hyperthyroidism and ophthalmopathy. Study at large: The initial diagnosis was the point when peripheral blood was collected, ahead of any treatment.

RNA transcripts provided the source from which TCR beta CDR3 regions were amplified. The TCR CDR3 first-round RT-PCR relied on the HTBI primer set. MiXCR, applied by TCRdb to the multiplex PCR reads, yields one record per CDR3 protein. The sample has around 300,000 distinct CDR3 sequences, roughly 13% seen once. This clonotype was detected ten times or more. After removal of 10 bases from V and 7 bases from J, the junction contained 4 bases not matched to a gene. The CDR3 is 12 amino acids. CDR1 is SNHLY and CDR2 is FYNNEI in the germline V gene. Diagnostic assessment was based on clinical symptoms, serum thyroxine and TRAb, thyroid ultrasound and orbital computed tomography. The source of the PBMCs was approximately 9.5 ml of fresh peripheral blood.

The rearrangement joins TRBV2 to TRBJ1-6; 7 bases line up with TRBD1. Material: blood. The clonotype was recovered from a middle-aged woman with Graves' hyperthyroidism. CDR3 in DNA: TGTGCCACCCGGGACAGAAATTCACCCCTCCACTTT. Its protein product is CATRDRNSPLHF.